A selection of T cell receptor beta chains follows, all from one sample in a study of cytomegalovirus exposure and HLA in healthy donors. Here immunoSEQ multiplex PCR was the method, and the copy in TCRdb shows in-frame clones only, minus some. The table lists about 160,000 clones, roughly two thirds of them singletons. The specimen sequenced was PBMCs. These receptors all stem from a young woman in good health and CMV-seronegative. Each CDR3 is given with its conserved first and last residue.

>TRBV7-3
CASSPSHLGGTETQYF
>TRBV19
CASSIRHYTEAFF
>TRBV7-3
CASSFDRAGANVLTF
>TRBV21-1
CASSKKGDAASKTQYF
>TRBV6-1
CASSGGGGTDTQYF
>TRBV6-1
CASSDSLLAGGRTGELFF
>TRBV28
CASGQNEKLFF
>TRBV2
CASSSDRLNTEAFF
>TRBV6-6
CASTLGAGSYEQYF
>TRBV6-1
CASSLGRGKPQHF
>TRBV5-4
CASSLASGGIIETQYF
>TRBV18
CASSPPAGDTQYF
>TRBV18
CASSTYTGWNEQFF
>TRBV5-6
CASSFVEQGRETQYF
>TRBV6-5
CASSYEREPDEQYF
>TRBV15
CATSRGLAGGPGEQFF
>TRBV2
CASSPEGSGGYTQYF
>TRBV18
CASSPERGSVIQYF
>TRBV6-1
CASSQAAFPQHF
>TRBV5-1
CASSLPVRLAGGRDEQFF
>TRBV4-2
CASSQAGGENEKLFF
>TRBV30
CAWTTGGDYGYTF
>TRBV11-2
CASSLNSGEHEQYF
>TRBV7-8
CASSDGRGYEQYF
>TRBV7-2
CASSSDRVQPQHF
>TRBV25-1
CASQGAPGQPQHF
>TRBV4-1
CASSGAGGGAGPDYEQYF
>TRBV7-3
CASSSHSGADTQYF
>TRBV7-9
CASSPRGANGQPQHF
>TRBV9
CASSTGYNEKLFF
>TRBV10-3
CAISGISGANVLTF
>TRBV6-5
CASSWGGPLNGGYTF
>TRBV9
CASSLQGFYGYTF
>TRBV7-2
CASSRDRGRRGYGYTF
>TRBV11-1
CASSRDYSYEQYF
>TRBV28
CASSSNAQPQHF
>TRBV4-3
CASSQVLVGANVLTF
>TRBV10-3
CAISESSSGTNTGELFF
>TRBV7-2
CASSTDSAINEKLFF
>TRBV7-7
CASSRDRAGEQYF
>TRBV10-3
CAISHRDRGNNEQFF
>TRBV27
CASSYRTGGVNTEAFF
>TRBV4-1
CASSHDRGNTEAFF
>TRBV19
CASSMGTRGEQYF
>TRBV7-9
CASSPRGGTTEAFF
>TRBV11-2
CASSAGRGGQPQHF
>TRBV6-5
CASRDRDTGELFF
>TRBV27
CASSGTGKAKNIQYF